The T cell receptor (beta chain) under discussion was sequenced for a study of vaccination and CD4 T cells after COVID-19. Study-wide findings and caveats: Median reactive clonotypes, those recognizing SARS-CoV-2, rose from 21 to 38, not significantly.

On this clonotype: The target antigen is unknown.

As to treatment: approximately nine-day PBMC culture with coronavirus spike peptide pools or control peptides (ViraFEST assay). Sequencing of cultured CD4+ T cell DNA used the Oncomine TCR Beta short-read assay. TCRdb reprocessed the PCR reads via MiXCR and lists one record per CDR3 protein. The sample lists some 14,000 distinct CDR3 sequences, roughly 45% seen once, with about 12% in the top ten. Germline CDR1 SGHAT, CDR2 FQNNGV. The CDR3 runs to 15 residues. The J segment lost 7 bases and the V segment lost 5 bases, leaving 10 bases of the junction unmatched. What was sequenced was CD4+ T cells from blood, cultured in vitro. This receptor was identified in a human donor who had recovered from COVID-19. The chain recombines TRBV11-2 with TRBJ2-3; 9 bases are a match to TRBD2. CDR3 coding DNA: TGTGCCAGCAGCCCCCATGGCGGGAGGGCGTATACGCAGTATTTT. Translated: CASSPHGGRAYTQYF.